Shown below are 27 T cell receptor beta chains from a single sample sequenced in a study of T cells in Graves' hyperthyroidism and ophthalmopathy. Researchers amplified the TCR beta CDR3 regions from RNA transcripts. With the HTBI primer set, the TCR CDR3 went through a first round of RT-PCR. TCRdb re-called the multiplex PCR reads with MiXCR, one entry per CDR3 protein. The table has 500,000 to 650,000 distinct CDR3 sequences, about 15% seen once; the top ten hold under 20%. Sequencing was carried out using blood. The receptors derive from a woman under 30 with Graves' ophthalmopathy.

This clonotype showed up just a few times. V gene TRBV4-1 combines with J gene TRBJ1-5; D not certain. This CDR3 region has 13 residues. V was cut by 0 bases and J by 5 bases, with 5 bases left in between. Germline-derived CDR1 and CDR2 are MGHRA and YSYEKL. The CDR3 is CASSQESDQPQHF. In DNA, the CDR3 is TGCGCCAGCAGCCAAGAAAGCGATCAGCCCCAGCATTTT.

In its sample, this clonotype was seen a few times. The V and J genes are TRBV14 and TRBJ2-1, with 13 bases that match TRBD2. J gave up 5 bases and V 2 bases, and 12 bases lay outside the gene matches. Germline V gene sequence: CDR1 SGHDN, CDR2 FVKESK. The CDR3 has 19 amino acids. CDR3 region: CASSQSLPLTSGRHNEQFF. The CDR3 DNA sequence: TGTGCCAGCAGCCAATCCCTTCCACTGACTAGCGGGAGGCACAATGAGCAGTTCTTC.

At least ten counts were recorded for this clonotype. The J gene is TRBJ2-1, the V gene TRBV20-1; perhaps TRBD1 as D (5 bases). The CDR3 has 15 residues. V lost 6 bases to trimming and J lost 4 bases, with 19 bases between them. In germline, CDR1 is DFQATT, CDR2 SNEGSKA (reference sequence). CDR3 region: CSAAGRSPVYNEQFF. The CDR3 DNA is TGCAGTGCAGCAGGGCGGAGTCCAGTTTACAATGAGCAGTTCTTC.

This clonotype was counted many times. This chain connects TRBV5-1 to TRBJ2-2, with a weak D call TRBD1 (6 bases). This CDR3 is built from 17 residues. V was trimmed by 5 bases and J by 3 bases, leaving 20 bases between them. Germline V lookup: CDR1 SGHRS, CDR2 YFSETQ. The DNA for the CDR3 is TGCGCCAGCAGTACTCAGACAGGCCGCTTTCACACCGGGGAGCTGTTTTTT. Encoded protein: CASSTQTGRFHTGELFF. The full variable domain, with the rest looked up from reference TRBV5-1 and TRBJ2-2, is KAGVTQTPRYLIKTRGQQVTLSCSPISGHRSVSWYQQTPGQGLQFLFEYFSETQRNKGNFPGRFSGRQFSNSRSEMNVSTLELGDSALYLCASSTQTGRFHTGELFFGEGSRLTVL.

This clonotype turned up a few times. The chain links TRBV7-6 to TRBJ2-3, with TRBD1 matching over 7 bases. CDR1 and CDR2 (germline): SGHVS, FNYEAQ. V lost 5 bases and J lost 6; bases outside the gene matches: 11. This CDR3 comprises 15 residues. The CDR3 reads CASSTQHTGEDTQYF. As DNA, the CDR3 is TGTGCCAGCAGCACGCAACATACAGGGGAGGATACGCAGTATTTT.

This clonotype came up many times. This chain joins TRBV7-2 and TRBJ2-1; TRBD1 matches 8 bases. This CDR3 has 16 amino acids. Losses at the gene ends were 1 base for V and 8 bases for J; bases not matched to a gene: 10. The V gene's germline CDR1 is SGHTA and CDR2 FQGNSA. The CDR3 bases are TGTGCCAGCAGCTTAGTGGGTGGACAGGGTGAAGATGAGCAGTTCTTC. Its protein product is CASSLVGGQGEDEQFF.

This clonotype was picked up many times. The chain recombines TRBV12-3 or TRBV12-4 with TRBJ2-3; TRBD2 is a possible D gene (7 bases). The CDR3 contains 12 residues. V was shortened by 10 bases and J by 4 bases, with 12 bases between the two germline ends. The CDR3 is CAIGGEADTQYF. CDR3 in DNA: TGTGCCATAGGGGGGGAGGCAGATACGCAGTATTTT.

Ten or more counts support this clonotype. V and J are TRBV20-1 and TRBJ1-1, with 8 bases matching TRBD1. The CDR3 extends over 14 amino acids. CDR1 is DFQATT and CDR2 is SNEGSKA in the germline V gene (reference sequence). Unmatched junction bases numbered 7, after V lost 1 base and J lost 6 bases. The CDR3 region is CSARVQGARAEAFF. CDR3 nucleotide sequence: TGCAGTGCTAGAGTTCAGGGGGCACGCGCTGAAGCTTTCTTT.

The DNA for the CDR3 is TGTGCCAGCAGCCCGGGCCCTTCGAGCTCCTACAATGAGCAGTTCTTC. Amino acids: CASSPGPSSSYNEQFF. This chain joins TRBV3-1 and TRBJ2-1; D call uncertain. CDR1 and CDR2 from the germline V gene are LGHDT and YNNKEL (reference sequence). This CDR3 is built from 16 residues. The V end was cut by 4 bases, the J end by 0 bases, with 13 bases between.

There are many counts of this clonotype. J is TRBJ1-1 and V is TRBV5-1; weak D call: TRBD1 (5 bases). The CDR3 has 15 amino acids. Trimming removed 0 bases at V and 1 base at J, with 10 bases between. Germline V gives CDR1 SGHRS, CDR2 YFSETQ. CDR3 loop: CASSLVLGGNTEAFF. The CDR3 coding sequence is TGCGCCAGCAGCTTGGTGCTGGGGGGGAACACTGAAGCTTTCTTT.

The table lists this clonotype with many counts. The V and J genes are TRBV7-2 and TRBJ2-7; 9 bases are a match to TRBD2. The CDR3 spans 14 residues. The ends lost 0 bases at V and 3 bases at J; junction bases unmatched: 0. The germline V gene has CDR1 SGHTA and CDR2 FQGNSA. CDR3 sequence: CASSLASGSYEQYF. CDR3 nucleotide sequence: TGTGCCAGCAGCTTAGCTAGCGGGAGCTACGAGCAGTACTTC.

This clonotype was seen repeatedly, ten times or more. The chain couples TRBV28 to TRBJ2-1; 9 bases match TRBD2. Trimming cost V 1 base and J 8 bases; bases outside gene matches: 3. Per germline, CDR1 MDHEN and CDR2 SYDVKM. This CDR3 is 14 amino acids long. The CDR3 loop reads CASSLSSGIDEQFF. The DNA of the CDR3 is TGTGCCAGCAGTTTATCTAGCGGGATCGATGAGCAGTTCTTC.

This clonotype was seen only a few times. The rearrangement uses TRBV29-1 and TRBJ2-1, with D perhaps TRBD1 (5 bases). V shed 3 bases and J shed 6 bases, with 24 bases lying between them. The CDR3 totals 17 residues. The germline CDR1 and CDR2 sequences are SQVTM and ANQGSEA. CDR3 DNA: TGCAGCGTTGAGACCGGACATACTACAATTACAGGCAATGAGCAGTTCTTC. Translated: CSVETGHTTITGNEQFF.

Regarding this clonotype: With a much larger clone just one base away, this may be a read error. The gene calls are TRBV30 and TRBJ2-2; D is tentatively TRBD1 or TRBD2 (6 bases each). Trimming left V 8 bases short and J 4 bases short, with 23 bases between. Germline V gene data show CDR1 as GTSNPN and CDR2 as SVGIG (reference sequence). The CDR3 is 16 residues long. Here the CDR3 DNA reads TGTGCCCGGGGGTGGTACTCGGGGGCCGGCACCGGGGAGCTGTTTTTT. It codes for CARGWYSGAGTGELFF.

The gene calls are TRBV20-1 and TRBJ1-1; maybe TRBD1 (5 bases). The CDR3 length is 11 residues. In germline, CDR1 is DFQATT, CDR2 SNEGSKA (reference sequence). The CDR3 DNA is TGCAGCGGACACATGAACACTGAAGCTTTCTTT. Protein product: CSGHMNTEAFF.

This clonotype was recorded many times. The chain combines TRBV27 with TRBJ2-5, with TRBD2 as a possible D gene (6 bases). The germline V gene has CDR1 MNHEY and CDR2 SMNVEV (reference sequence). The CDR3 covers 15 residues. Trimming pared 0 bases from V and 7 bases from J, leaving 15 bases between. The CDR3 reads CASSLSGGPSVTQYF. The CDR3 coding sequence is TGTGCCAGCAGTTTATCGGGGGGACCAAGCGTGACCCAGTACTTC.

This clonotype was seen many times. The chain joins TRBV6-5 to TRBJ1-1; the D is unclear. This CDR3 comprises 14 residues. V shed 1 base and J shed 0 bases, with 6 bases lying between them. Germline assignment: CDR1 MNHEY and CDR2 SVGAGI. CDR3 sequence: CASSYFGVNTEAFF. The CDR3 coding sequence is TGTGCCAGCAGTTACTTCGGAGTGAACACTGAAGCTTTCTTT.

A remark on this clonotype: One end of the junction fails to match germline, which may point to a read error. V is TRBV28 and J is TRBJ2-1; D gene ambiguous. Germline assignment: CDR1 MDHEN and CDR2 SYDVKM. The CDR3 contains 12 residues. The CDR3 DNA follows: TGTGCCAGCAGTTTATCCCAAAATGATCAGTTCTTC. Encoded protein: CASSLSQNDQFF.

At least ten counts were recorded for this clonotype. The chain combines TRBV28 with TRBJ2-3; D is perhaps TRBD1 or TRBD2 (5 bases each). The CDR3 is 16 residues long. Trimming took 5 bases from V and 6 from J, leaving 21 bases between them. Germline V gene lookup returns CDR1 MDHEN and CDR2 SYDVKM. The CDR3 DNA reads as TGTGCCAGCAGTCCTCGGGACCCATTCGCGTCCGATACGCAGTATTTT. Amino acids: CASSPRDPFASDTQYF. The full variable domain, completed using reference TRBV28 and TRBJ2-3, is DVKVTQSSRYLVKRTGEKVFLECVQDMDHENMFWYRQDPGLGLRLIYFSYDVKMKEKGDIPEGYSVSREKKERFSLILESASTNQTSMYLCASSPRDPFASDTQYFGPGTRLTVL.

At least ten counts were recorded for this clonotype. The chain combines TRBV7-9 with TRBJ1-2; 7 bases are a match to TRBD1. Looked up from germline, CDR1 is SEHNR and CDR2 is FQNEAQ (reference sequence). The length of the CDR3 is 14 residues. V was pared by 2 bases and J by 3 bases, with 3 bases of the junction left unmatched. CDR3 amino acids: CASSLYRGDYGYTF. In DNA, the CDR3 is TGTGCCAGCAGCTTATACAGGGGCGACTATGGCTACACCTTC.

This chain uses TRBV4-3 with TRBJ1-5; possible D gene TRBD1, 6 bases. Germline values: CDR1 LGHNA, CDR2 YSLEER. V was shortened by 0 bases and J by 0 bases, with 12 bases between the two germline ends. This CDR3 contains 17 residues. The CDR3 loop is CASSQDGQYHSNQPQHF. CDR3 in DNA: TGCGCCAGCAGCCAAGACGGACAGTACCATAGCAATCAGCCCCAGCATTTT.

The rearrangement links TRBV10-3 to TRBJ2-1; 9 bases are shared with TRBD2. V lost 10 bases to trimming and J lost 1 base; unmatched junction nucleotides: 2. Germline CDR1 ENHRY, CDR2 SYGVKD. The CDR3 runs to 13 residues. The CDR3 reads CATTSGSYNEQFF. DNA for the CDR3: TGTGCCACCACTAGCGGGTCCTACAATGAGCAGTTCTTC.

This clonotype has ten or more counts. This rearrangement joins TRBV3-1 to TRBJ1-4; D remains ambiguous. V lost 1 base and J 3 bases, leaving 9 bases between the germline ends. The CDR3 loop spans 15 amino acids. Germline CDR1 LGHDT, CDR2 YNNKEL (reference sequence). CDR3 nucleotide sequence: TGTGCCAGCAGCCAAGCGAGCACCGCTAATGAAAAACTGTTTTTT. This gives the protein CASSQASTANEKLFF.

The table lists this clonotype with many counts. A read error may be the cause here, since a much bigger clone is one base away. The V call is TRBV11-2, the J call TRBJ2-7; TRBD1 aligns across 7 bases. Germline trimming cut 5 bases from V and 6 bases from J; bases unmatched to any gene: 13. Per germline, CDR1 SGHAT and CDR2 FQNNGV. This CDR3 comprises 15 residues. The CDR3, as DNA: TGTGCCAGCAGCCTACGATCGACAGGGCTCTGCGAGCAGTACTTC. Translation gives CASSLRSTGLCEQYF.

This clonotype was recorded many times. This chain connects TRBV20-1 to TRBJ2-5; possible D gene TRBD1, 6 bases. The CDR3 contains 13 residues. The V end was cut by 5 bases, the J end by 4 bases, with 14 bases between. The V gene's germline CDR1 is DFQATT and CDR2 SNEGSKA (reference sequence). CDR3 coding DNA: TGCAGTGCTCCTATGACAGGAAGAGAGACCCAGTACTTC. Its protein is CSAPMTGRETQYF.

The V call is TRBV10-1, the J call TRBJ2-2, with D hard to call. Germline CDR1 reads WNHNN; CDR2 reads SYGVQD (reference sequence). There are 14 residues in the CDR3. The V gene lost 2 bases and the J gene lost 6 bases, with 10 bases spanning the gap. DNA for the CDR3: TGCGCCAGCAGTGAGAATCTTCCCCCCGGGGAGCTGTTTTTT. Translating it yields CASSENLPPGELFF.

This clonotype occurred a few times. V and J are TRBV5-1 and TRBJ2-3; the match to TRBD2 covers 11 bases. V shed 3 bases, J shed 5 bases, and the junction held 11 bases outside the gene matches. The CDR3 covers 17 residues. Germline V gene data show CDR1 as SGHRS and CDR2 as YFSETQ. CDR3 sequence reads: CASSYAVSGGARDTQYF. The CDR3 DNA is TGCGCCAGCAGCTACGCGGTTAGCGGGGGGGCCAGAGATACGCAGTATTTT.